These 28 T cell receptor beta chains were all obtained from the same sample, sequenced in a study of T cells expressing NK-cell markers. TCRdb reanalyzed the 5' RACE reads, giving one entry per CDR3 protein sequence and no DNA. The repertoire table contains roughly 150,000 distinct CDR3 sequences. The sequenced sample was blood T cells: a sorted CD56 or NKG2C T cell subset, CD4+ or CD8+ T cells, or bulk PBMC T cells (not recorded which). Receptors were obtained from a woman aged 18-69 years in good health.

The CDR3: CASSSMDRAGEKLFF. The genes are TRBV3-1 and TRBJ1-4; the TCRdb call, TRBD1, lacks DNA for checking. Per the germline V gene, CDR1 is LGHDT and CDR2 is YNNKEL (reference sequence). The length of the CDR3 is 15 residues.

V and J are TRBV7-9 and TRBJ2-3; there is no DNA to check the TCRdb D call of TRBD2. CDR3 length: 17 residues. Germline CDR1 SEHNR, CDR2 FQNEAQ (reference sequence). CDR3 amino acids: CASSPGTSGRAVDTQYF.

The V gene is TRBV20-1, the J gene TRBJ2-1; with no DNA, the TCRdb D assignment of TRBD2 cannot be verified. This CDR3 has 15 amino acids. Germline V lookup: CDR1 DFQATT, CDR2 SNEGSKA (reference sequence). This chain's CDR3 is CSARDEGTSYNEQFF.

The V call is TRBV7-8, the J call TRBJ1-1. Germline V gives CDR1 SGHVS, CDR2 FQNEAQ. This CDR3 contains 12 residues. The CDR3 region is CASSRIGFEAFF.

The chain recombines TRBV20-1 with TRBJ1-1. Germline CDR1 is DFQATT and CDR2 is SNEGSKA (reference sequence). The length of the CDR3 is 16 residues. Here the CDR3 reads CSARDSRAGGNTEAFF.

The genes are TRBV12-3 or TRBV12-4 and TRBJ1-5; the TCRdb D gene call, TRBD1, has no DNA to confirm it. The CDR3 runs 16 residues. The CDR3 reads CASSFSGSRSNQPQHF.

V and J are TRBV5-6 and TRBJ2-3; TCRdb reports TRBD1, a call that lacks DNA to check it against. From germline, CDR1 is SGHDT and CDR2 YYEEEE. The CDR3 loop spans 16 amino acids. The CDR3 spells CASSSYGGHRTDTQYF.

The chain combines TRBV27 with TRBJ2-7; with no DNA, the TCRdb D assignment of TRBD1 cannot be verified. This CDR3 comprises 15 residues. The germline gives CDR1 MNHEY, CDR2 SMNVEV (reference sequence). CDR3 loop: CASNPLGPLAYEQYF.

The chain recombines TRBV5-1 with TRBJ2-2; without DNA, the TCRdb call of TRBD1 cannot be checked. The CDR3 consists of 16 residues. The germline V gene has CDR1 SGHRS and CDR2 YFSETQ. This chain's CDR3 is CASNREPTPNTGELFF.

V gene TRBV6-2 or TRBV6-3 combines with J gene TRBJ2-1; TCRdb's D gene call, TRBD1, goes unchecked for lack of DNA. Germline CDR1 is MNHEY and CDR2 is SVGEGT. CDR3 size: 17 residues. The CDR3: CASSYVDTAISYNEQFF.

The J gene is TRBJ2-7, the V gene TRBV7-8. The length of the CDR3 is 14 residues. Germline V gene sequence: CDR1 SGHVS, CDR2 FQNEAQ. CDR3 in amino acids: CASSLEVLSETQYF.

This chain joins TRBV4-2 and TRBJ2-7; TCRdb's D call of TRBD1 is untestable without DNA. Germline CDR1 and CDR2: LGHNA and YNFKEQ. The CDR3 is made up of 14 amino acids. CDR3 sequence: CASSQERGAYEQYF.

The V gene is TRBV6-1, the J gene TRBJ2-2; TCRdb designates TRBD2, a call that cannot be tested without DNA. The CDR3 sequence is 17 residues long. Germline CDR1 and CDR2: MNHNS and SASEGT. The chain's CDR3 is CASSEEGRQMNTGELFF.

The V call is TRBV12-3 or TRBV12-4, the J call TRBJ2-2; TCRdb outputs TRBD1, but without DNA this stays unchecked. This CDR3 has 14 amino acids. The chain's CDR3 is CASSHRGYTGELFF.

J is TRBJ1-1 and V is TRBV7-3. The germline V gene encodes CDR1 SGHTA and CDR2 FQGTGA. The CDR3 totals 13 residues. CDR3 residues: CASSTQRDTEAFF.

The chain couples TRBV6-2 or TRBV6-3 to TRBJ2-7; the TCRdb call, TRBD1, lacks DNA for checking. This CDR3 has 12 residues. Per the germline V gene, CDR1 is MNHEY and CDR2 is SVGEGT. Here the CDR3 reads CASRSDSHEQYF.

The chain combines TRBV5-1 with TRBJ2-1; the TRBD1 assignment by TCRdb is unverifiable without DNA. The CDR3 is 16 residues long. Per the germline V gene, CDR1 is SGHRS and CDR2 is YFSETQ. The CDR3 reads CASSPGMGHGANEQFF.

The rearrangement uses TRBV20-1 and TRBJ2-7. Germline lookup yields CDR1 DFQATT and CDR2 SNEGSKA (reference sequence). This CDR3 comprises 13 residues. The CDR3 region is CSARRGGAYEQYF.

The chain has TRBV5-1 and TRBJ2-2; TCRdb reports TRBD2, a call that lacks DNA to check it against. The germline gives CDR1 SGHRS, CDR2 YFSETQ. The length of the CDR3 is 17 residues. The CDR3 sequence: CASSSDRALRGTGELFF.

The V gene is TRBV7-8, the J gene TRBJ2-1. CDR1 is SGHVS, CDR2 FQNEAQ, per germline. The CDR3 is made up of 15 amino acids. The CDR3 sequence is CASSTRRTSYNEQFF.

V is TRBV20-1 and J is TRBJ1-3; lacking DNA, the TRBD1 call made by TCRdb goes unchecked. CDR1 is DFQATT and CDR2 is SNEGSKA in the germline V gene (reference sequence). The CDR3 covers 12 residues. The CDR3 protein is CSARTGGDTIYF.

This chain joins TRBV6-5 and TRBJ2-1. Germline V gives CDR1 MNHEY, CDR2 SVGAGI. The CDR3 length is 11 residues. The CDR3 loop is CASKRRGEQFF.

The V and J genes are TRBV10-3 and TRBJ1-1; the TRBD1 assignment by TCRdb is unverifiable without DNA. Germline V gene sequence: CDR1 ENHRY, CDR2 SYGVKD. The CDR3 totals 14 residues. The CDR3: CAISEVDRGPEAFF.

The V gene is TRBV2, the J gene TRBJ2-1. Germline V lookup: CDR1 SNHLY, CDR2 FYNNEI. This CDR3 spans 14 amino acids. The CDR3 spells CASSGLLPYNEQFF.

The rearrangement joins TRBV5-1 to TRBJ2-3; TCRdb names TRBD1, which stays unverified in the absence of DNA. Per the germline V gene, CDR1 is SGHRS and CDR2 is YFSETQ. The CDR3 sequence is 15 residues long. CDR3: CASSLEGGRTDTQYF.

The V and J genes are TRBV24-1 and TRBJ1-4; TCRdb gives TRBD1 as the D gene, but with no DNA this cannot be confirmed. The CDR3 extends over 16 amino acids. CDR1 and CDR2 (germline): KGHDR, SFDVKD. The CDR3 loop is CATSDPRTGGMEKLFF.

The chain has TRBV3-1 and TRBJ2-3; TCRdb's D gene call, TRBD2, goes unchecked for lack of DNA. The length of the CDR3 is 15 residues. Looked up from germline, CDR1 is LGHDT and CDR2 is YNNKEL (reference sequence). CDR3 loop: CASSPSRRGTGTQYF.

V gene TRBV5-1 combines with J gene TRBJ2-3; TCRdb's D call, TRBD2, is unchecked because there is no DNA. Germline V gives CDR1 SGHRS, CDR2 YFSETQ. The CDR3 covers 16 residues. Here the CDR3 reads CASSVSGERFTDTQYF.